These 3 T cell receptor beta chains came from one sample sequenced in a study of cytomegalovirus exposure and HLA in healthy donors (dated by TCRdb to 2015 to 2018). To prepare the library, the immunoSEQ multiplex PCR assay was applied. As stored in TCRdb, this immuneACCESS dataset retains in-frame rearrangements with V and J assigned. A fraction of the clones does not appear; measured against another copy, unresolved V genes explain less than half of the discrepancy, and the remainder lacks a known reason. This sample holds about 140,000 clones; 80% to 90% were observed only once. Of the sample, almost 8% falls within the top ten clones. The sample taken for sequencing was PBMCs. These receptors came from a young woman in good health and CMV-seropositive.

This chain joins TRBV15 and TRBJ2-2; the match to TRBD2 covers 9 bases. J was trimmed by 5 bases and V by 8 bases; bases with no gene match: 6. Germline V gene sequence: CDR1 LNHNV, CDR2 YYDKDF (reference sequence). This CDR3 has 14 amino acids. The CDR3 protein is CATQTSGRTGELFF. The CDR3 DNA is TGTGCCACCCAGACTAGCGGAAGAACCGGGGAGCTGTTTTTT.

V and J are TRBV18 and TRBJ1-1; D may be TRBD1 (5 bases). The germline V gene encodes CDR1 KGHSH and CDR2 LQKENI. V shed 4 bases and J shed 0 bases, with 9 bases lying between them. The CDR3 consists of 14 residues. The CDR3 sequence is CASSQGVMNTEAFF. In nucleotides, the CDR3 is TGTGCCAGCTCACAAGGGGTTATGAACACTGAAGCTTTCTTT.

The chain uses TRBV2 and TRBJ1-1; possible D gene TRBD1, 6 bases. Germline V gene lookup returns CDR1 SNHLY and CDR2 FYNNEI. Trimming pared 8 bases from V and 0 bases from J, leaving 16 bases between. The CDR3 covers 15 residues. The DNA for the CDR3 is TGTGCCAGCGGGCCCCCACAGGGCCTGAACACTGAAGCTTTCTTT. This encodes CASGPPQGLNTEAFF.